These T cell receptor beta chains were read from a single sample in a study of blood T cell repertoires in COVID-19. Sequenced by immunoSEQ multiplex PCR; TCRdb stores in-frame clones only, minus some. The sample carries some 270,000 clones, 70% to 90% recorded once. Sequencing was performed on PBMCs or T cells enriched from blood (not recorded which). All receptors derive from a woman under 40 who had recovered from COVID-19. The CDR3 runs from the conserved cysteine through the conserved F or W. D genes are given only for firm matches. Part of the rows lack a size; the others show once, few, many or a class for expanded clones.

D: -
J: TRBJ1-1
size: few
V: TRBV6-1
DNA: TGTGCCAGCAGTGAATCGAGAATGAACACTGAAGCTTTCTTT
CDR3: CASSESRMNTEAFF

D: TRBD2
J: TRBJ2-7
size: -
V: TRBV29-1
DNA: TGCAGCGTTGTTCTGACTAGCGGCTACGAGCAGTACTTC
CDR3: CSVVLTSGYEQYF

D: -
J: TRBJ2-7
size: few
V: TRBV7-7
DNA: TGTGCCAGCAGCGCCGGGACTGGACTCTACGAGCAGTACTTC
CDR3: CASSAGTGLYEQYF

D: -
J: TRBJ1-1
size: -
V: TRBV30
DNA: TGTGCCTGGAGTACAGTAGTAGCGGAAGCTTTCTTT
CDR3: CAWSTVVAEAFF

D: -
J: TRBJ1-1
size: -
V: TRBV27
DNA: TGTGCCAGCAGTCTCTCCCGGGGATTTATGAACACTGAAGCTTTCTTT
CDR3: CASSLSRGFMNTEAFF

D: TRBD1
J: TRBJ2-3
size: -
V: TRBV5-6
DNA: TGTGCCAGCAGGGGACAGGGAGGTTCAGATACGCAGTATTTT
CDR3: CASRGQGGSDTQYF

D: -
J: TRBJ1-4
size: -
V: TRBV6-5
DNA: TGTGCCAGCTTCCCTGACTTCTCAACTAATGAAAAACTGTTTTTT
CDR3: CASFPDFSTNEKLFF

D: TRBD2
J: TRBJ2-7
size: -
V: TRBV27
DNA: TGTGCCAGCAGTTTAAGTCCTAGCGGGAGGAGCGAGCAGTACTTC
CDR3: CASSLSPSGRSEQYF

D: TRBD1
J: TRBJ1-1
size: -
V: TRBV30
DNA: TGTGCCTGGAGTGTGGCAGGGGGGACTGAAGCTTTCTTT
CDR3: CAWSVAGGTEAFF

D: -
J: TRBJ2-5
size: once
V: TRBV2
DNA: TGTGCCAGCAGTGAAGACAGGGCTGGCGAGACCCAGTACTTC
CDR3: CASSEDRAGETQYF

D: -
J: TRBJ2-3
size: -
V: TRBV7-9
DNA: TGTGCCAGCAGCTTAGACACCTGGACGCAGTATTTT
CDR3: CASSLDTWTQYF

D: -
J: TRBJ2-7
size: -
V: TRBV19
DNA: TGTGCCAGTAGTAAACCGGGAGCATTAACGTACGAGCAGTACTTC
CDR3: CASSKPGALTYEQYF

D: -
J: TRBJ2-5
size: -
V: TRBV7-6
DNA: TGTGCCAGCAGCTCCCCGCTCGTGGGAGTGAGAGAGACCCAGTACTTC
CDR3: CASSSPLVGVRETQYF

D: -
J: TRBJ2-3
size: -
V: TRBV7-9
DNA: TGTGCCAGCAGCCAGCCGACTAGTAGATTGACAGATACGCAGTATTTT
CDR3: CASSQPTSRLTDTQYF

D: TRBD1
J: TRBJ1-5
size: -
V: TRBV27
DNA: TGTGCCAGCAGTCCGTATAATTGGGACAGTCCGAATCAGCCCCAGCATTTT
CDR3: CASSPYNWDSPNQPQHF

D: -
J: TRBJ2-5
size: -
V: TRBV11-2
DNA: TGTGCCAGCACCCGTGGGGCCGATAAAGAGACCCAGTACTTC
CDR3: CASTRGADKETQYF

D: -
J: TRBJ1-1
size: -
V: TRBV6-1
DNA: TGTGCCAGCAGTGACAGGGGCTCATACACTGAAGCTTTCTTT
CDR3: CASSDRGSYTEAFF

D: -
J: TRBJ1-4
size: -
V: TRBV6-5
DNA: TGTGCCAGCAGTTCGCAGGGAGGCACTAATGAAAAACTGTTTTTT
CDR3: CASSSQGGTNEKLFF

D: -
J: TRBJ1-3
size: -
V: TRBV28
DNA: TGTGCCAGCAGTGCAGGACAGTTCTCTGGAAACACCATATATTTT
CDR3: CASSAGQFSGNTIYF

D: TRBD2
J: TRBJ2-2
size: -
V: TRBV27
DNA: TGTGCCAGCAGCCGGACTAGCGGGAGGAACACCGGGGAGCTGTTTTTT
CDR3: CASSRTSGRNTGELFF

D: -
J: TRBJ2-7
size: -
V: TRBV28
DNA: TGTGCCAGCAGTTATCATCCAGGCCCCGAGCAGTACTTC
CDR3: CASSYHPGPEQYF

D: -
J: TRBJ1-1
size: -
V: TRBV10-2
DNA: TGCGCCAGCAGGACAGGAACCACTGAAGCTTTCTTT
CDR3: CASRTGTTEAFF

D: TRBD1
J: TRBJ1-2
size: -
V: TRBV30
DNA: TGTGCCTGGAGGACAGGGGGGAACTATGGCTACACCTTC
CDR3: CAWRTGGNYGYTF

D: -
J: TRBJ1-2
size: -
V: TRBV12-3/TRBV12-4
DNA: TGTGCCAGCTCTAACGGGTATGGCTACACCTTC
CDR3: CASSNGYGYTF

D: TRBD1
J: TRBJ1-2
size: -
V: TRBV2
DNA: TGTGCCAGCAGTGAAGCGGGGGGACAGGTGGCTGGCTACACCTTC
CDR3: CASSEAGGQVAGYTF

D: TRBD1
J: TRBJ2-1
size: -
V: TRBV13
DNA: TGTGCCAGCAGCTTAGCTCGGACAGGGTCTGAGCAGTTCTTC
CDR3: CASSLARTGSEQFF

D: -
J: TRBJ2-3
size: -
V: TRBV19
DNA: TGTGCCAGTAGTATAGGTAAAGGACAGTCTTTCACAGATACGCAGTATTTT
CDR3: CASSIGKGQSFTDTQYF

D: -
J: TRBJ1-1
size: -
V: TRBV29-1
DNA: TGCAGCGCCAATACGGTGACTGAAGCTTTCTTT
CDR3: CSANTVTEAFF

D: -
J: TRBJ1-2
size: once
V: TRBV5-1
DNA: TGCGCCAGCAGCTTGACCGCCGCGGGACTGCTCTATGGCTACACCTTC
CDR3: CASSLTAAGLLYGYTF

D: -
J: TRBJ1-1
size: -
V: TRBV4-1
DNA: TGCGCCAGCAGCCAAGGACAGCTTATGAACACTGAAGCTTTCTTT
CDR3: CASSQGQLMNTEAFF

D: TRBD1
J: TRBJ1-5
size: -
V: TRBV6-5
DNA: TGTGCCAGCGGGATGACAGGGGGCTTTCAGCCCCAGCATTTT
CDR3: CASGMTGGFQPQHF

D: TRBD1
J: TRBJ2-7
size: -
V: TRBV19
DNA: TGTGCCAGTAGCGAGGGACAGGGCTCCTACGAGCAGTACTTC
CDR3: CASSEGQGSYEQYF

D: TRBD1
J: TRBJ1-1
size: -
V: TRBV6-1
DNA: TGTGCCAGCACTTACGGGGACAGGGAAGCTTTCTTT
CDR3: CASTYGDREAFF

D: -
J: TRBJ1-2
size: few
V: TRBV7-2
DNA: TGTGCCAGCAGCAAAGACTCGACCAGGGGCTTCTATGGCTACACCTTC
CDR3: CASSKDSTRGFYGYTF

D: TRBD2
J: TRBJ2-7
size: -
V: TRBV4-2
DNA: TGTGCCAGCAGCCAAGAGTCAGCGGGAATCTCCTACGAGCAGTACTTC
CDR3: CASSQESAGISYEQYF

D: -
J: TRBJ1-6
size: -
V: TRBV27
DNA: TGTGCCAGCAGTTCTCGCCTCCAGGGGAGTTCACCCCTCCACTTT
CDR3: CASSSRLQGSSPLHF

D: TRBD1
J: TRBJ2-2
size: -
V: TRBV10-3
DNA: TGTGCCATCAGTGTGGACAGGGGGAGCGGGGAGCTGTTTTTT
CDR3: CAISVDRGSGELFF

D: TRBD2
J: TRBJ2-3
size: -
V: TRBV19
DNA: TGTGCCAGTAGGAAAGCGGGAGGTTCCGCAGATACGCAGTATTTT
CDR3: CASRKAGGSADTQYF

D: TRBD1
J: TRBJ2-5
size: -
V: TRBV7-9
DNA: TGTGCCAGCAGCTTTTCGACAGGGACGGAGACCCAGTACTTC
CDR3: CASSFSTGTETQYF

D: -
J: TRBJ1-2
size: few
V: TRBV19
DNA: TGTGCCAGTAGTTTACAGGGTTGGGACGATGGCTACACCTTC
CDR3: CASSLQGWDDGYTF

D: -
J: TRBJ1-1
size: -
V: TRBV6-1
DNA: TGTGCCAGCAGTGAAGTCGGGGGGGTTGAAGCTTTCTTT
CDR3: CASSEVGGVEAFF

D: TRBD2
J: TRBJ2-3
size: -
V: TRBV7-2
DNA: TGTGCCAGCAGCTTAGCCGTGACTAGCGGGGGGGCCAGAGATACGCAGTATTTT
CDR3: CASSLAVTSGGARDTQYF

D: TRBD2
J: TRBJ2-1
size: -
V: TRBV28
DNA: TGTGCCAGCAGTTTGGGGGGACTAGCGGGAAATGAGCAGTTCTTC
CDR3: CASSLGGLAGNEQFF

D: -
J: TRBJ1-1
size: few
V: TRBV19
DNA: TGTGCCAGTAGTACAAGAGGCCTCGCGAACACTGAAGCTTTCTTT
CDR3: CASSTRGLANTEAFF

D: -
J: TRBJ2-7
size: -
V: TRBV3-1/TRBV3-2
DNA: TGTGCCAGCAGCCTTCAGGGGTCGATTGCCTACGAGCAGTACTTC
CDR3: CASSLQGSIAYEQYF

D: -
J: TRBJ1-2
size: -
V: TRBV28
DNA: TGTGCCAGCAGTTTATTTGCGGCCTATGGCTACACCTTC
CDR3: CASSLFAAYGYTF

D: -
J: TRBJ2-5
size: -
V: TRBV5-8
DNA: TGTGCCAGTTATAGCCCAGACCAAGAGACCCAGTACTTC
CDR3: CASYSPDQETQYF

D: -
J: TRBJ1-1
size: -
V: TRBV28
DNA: TGTGCCAGCAGTCCGCCAGCTCCGGGTCGAGCTTTCTTT
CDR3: CASSPPAPGRAFF

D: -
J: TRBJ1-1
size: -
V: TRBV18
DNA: TGTGCCAGCTCGCTGACTCACGGGGGGGTCAGAGACACTGAAGCTTTCTTT
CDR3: CASSLTHGGVRDTEAFF

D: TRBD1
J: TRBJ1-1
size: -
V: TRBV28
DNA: TGTGCCAGCAGTTCCTCCGGGACAGGGGGCACTGAAGCTTTCTTT
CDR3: CASSSSGTGGTEAFF

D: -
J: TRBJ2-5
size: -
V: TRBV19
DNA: TGTGCCAGTAGTATTTTAGGGGGCCAAGAGACCCAGTACTTC
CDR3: CASSILGGQETQYF

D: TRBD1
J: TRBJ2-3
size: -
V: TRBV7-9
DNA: TGTGCCAGCAGCAAAGGAGACAGGGACACAGATACGCAGTATTTT
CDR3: CASSKGDRDTDTQYF

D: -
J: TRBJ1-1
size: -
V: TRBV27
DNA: TGTGCCAGCATACGGACAGTCGGCACTGAAGCTTTCTTT
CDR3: CASIRTVGTEAFF

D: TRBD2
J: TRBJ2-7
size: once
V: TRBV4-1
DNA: TGCGCCAGCAGCCAAGAACGGTTAGCGGGAGGGTTGAAGACCTACGAGCAGTACTTC
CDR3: CASSQERLAGGLKTYEQYF